Below, one T cell receptor beta chain is given with its context. The antigen this receptor binds is unknown. No much larger clone exists at a distance of one base, and base qualities are not known. Trimming removed 6 bases from V and 3 bases from J, leaving 14 bases between the germline ends. The germline V gene (reference sequence) gives CDR1 as LNHNV and CDR2 as YYDKDF. From the cysteine through the phenylalanine, the CDR3 covers 15 amino acids. The CDR3 DNA has 45 bases and is translated from base 1. Following the manufacturer's instructions, genomic DNA from CD8+ cells served as the input for TCRbeta sequencing. A genomics technology centre in Finland ran the TCRbeta sequencing, which was done with the immunoSEQ assay. Concerning the study's data processing: Clonotype tables generated by the immunoSEQ preprocessing pipeline were converted into VDJtools format, and non-productive clonotypes were filtered out. Samples with fewer than 10,000 reads were excluded, the remaining samples were subsampled to 10,000 reads, and most of the eight CND-RA samples met this threshold. Using the VDJtools CalcDiversityStats function on data subsampled to 10,000 reads, the Shannon-Wiener, Simpson and clonality indices were calculated. To infer antigen specificity, non-singleton TCRbeta clonotypes were hard-matched against VDJdb, meaning no mismatches were allowed. CDR3 sequences differing by one amino acid (Hamming distance 1) were grouped into clusters with potentially shared antigen targets. Public clonotypes were tested for group enrichment with one-sided Fisher's exact tests after resampling groups to six samples, repeated ten times. TCRdb retrieved this table from immuneACCESS and kept in-frame rearrangements only. Not all clones are present; in checked studies, unresolved V genes account for under half, and no reason is known for the remainder. The DNA was the basis for D and trimming; V, J and clone size are from that table. The sample records 10,000 to 15,000 clones, over 80% of which are singletons. The ten biggest clones cover 25% to 30% of the sample.

The entry originates in a study of CD8 T cells in seronegative destructive rheumatoid arthritis (dated by TCRdb to 2019 to 2021). General notes on the study: Seven of the eight CND-RA patients were receiving biological drugs at sampling. Peripheral CD8+ TCRbeta repertoires were compared between CCP-negative destructive rheumatoid arthritis (CND-RA) patients and newly diagnosed seropositive RA, seronegative RA and healthy controls. Comparison cohorts of seropositive RA, seronegative RA and healthy controls came from an earlier published TCRbeta dataset rather than new sequencing.

Study-wide findings and limitations: After adjusting for age, CND-RA patients appeared to have less diverse, more clonal CD8+ TCRbeta repertoires than other RA subtypes. A distinct set of enriched public clonotypes appeared to be carried by CND-RA patients, and this finding was interpreted by the authors as support for a separate disease subset. More CMV-reactive and fewer influenza A-reactive CD8+ TCRbeta sequences were observed in CND-RA repertoires than in controls and other RA subtypes. In the absence of diagnostic samples, TCR repertoire differences may be partly attributable to poor disease control over the years rather than being present at onset. The small size of the CND-RA cohort was noted as a limitation of the study. Across the 110,000 or so clonotypes tested, no public clonotype enrichment remained significant after Benjamini-Hochberg correction.

A negative result on the clinical CCP2 antibody test was shown by CND-RA patients, and progression of joint destruction was observed despite active therapy. All CND-RA patients were characterized by typical joint destruction in wrists and ankles and by failure of conventional anti-rheumatic therapy. Sampling of CND-RA patients was performed not at diagnosis but after long disease histories, which spanned decades in several cases. Each patient provided roughly 45 millilitres of EDTA-anticoagulated peripheral blood. Ficoll-Paque PLUS density gradient separation was used to isolate peripheral blood mononuclear cells. Using AutoMACS magnetic bead positive selection, CD8+ cells were isolated from either fresh or cryopreserved PBMCs, and flow cytometry was used to check purity. Genomic DNA was extracted using Nucleospin Tissue or Tissue XS kits and then quantified on a Qubit 2.0 fluorometer.

This chain is built from TRBV15 and TRBJ2-2; D gene: possibly TRBD1, on 6 matching bases. The TCR originated in a woman aged 30 to 49 with seronegative destructive rheumatoid arthritis. What was sequenced was CD8+ T cells from blood. The bases are TGTGCCACCAGAGGGCAGGGGTCCTACACCGGGGAGCTGTTTTTT. Translated, it reads CATRGQGSYTGELFF.